This T cell receptor beta chain was sequenced in a study of cytomegalovirus exposure and HLA in healthy donors. In the study overall: Earlier sequencing of about 179 million T cells yielded about 120 million unique TCR beta sequences.

60 Vbeta and 13 Jbeta primers were used in PCR. Method: immunoSEQ multiplex PCR; TCRdb's copy keeps in-frame clones and lacks some. The table records more than 130,000 clones, 80% of them present only once. Regarding this clone: Its antigen is unidentified.

The germline V gene encodes CDR1 SNHLY and CDR2 FYNNEI. With 4 bases clipped from V and 5 bases from J, the junction kept 9 bases outside the gene matches. The CDR3 length is 16 residues. Study findings and constraints: Association of 16,951 TCR beta sequences with HLA alleles was found at 0.05 false discovery rate in a later analysis.

Sequencing used PBMCs. V and J are TRBV2 and TRBJ2-2, with 8 bases fitting TRBD2. The clonotype originates from a man aged 30-40 years in good health and CMV-seronegative. The CDR3 DNA reads as TGTGCCAGCAGTGCGGGGGGGGCGTTAGTTACCGGGGAGCTGTTTTTT. Protein sequence: CASSAGGALVTGELFF.